Shown below are 22 T cell receptor beta chains from a single sample sequenced in a study of T cells in Graves' hyperthyroidism and ophthalmopathy. Researchers amplified the TCR beta CDR3 regions from RNA transcripts. The HTBI primer set served for first-round RT-PCR of the TCR CDR3. MiXCR was run by TCRdb on the multiplex PCR reads, yielding one entry per CDR3 protein. The sample includes some 600,000 distinct CDR3 sequences, around 13% of them seen just once. Sequencing input: blood. The receptors stem from a woman aged 25 to 39 with Graves' hyperthyroidism that later progressed to Graves' ophthalmopathy.

At least ten counts were recorded for this clonotype. V and J are TRBV20-1 and TRBJ1-5; D is ambiguous. In germline, CDR1 is DFQATT, CDR2 SNEGSKA (reference sequence). CDR3 length equals 16 residues. The germline V and J ends were trimmed by 1 base and 4 bases, with 17 bases remaining between them. The CDR3 region is CSARAVGGGSNQPQHF. The DNA for the CDR3 is TGCAGTGCTAGAGCGGTTGGCGGTGGAAGTAATCAGCCCCAGCATTTT.

The chain carries TRBV5-1 and TRBJ1-1; D uncertain. The germline CDR1 and CDR2 sequences are SGHRS and YFSETQ. V lost 8 bases and J lost 3, with 11 bases in between. The CDR3 totals 12 residues. Here the CDR3 reads CASRLFDTEAFF. CDR3 nucleotides: TGCGCCAGTAGACTCTTTGACACTGAAGCTTTCTTT.

This chain connects TRBV3-1 to TRBJ1-3, with a tentative D call TRBD1 (6 bases). The V end was cut by 2 bases, the J end by 0 bases, with 8 bases between. The CDR3 loop spans 15 amino acids. Germline loops: CDR1 LGHDT, CDR2 YNNKEL (reference sequence). The CDR3 protein is CASSQTGFSGNTIYF. In nucleotides, the CDR3 is TGTGCCAGCAGCCAAACAGGGTTCTCTGGAAACACCATATATTTT.

This clonotype has at least ten counts. This chain joins TRBV2 and TRBJ2-7; D uncertain. Trimming removed 8 bases from V and 1 base from J, with 21 bases in between. Germline V gene sequence: CDR1 SNHLY, CDR2 FYNNEI. The CDR3 loop spans 16 amino acids. The CDR3 sequence is CASLERAGKTSYEQYF. The DNA for the CDR3 is TGTGCCAGCCTTGAAAGGGCCGGCAAAACTTCCTACGAGCAGTACTTC.

This clonotype was picked up many times. V is TRBV29-1 and J is TRBJ2-7, with 8 bases that match TRBD1. Unmatched junction bases numbered 7, after V lost 4 bases and J lost 2 bases. CDR3 length: 14 amino acids. The germline V gene has CDR1 SQVTM and CDR2 ANQGSEA. CDR3 in DNA: TGCAGCGTTGTCGAAACAGGGGGACCCTACGAGCAGTACTTC. Its translation: CSVVETGGPYEQYF.

This clonotype was counted between two and nine times. J is TRBJ2-1 and V is TRBV19; D is perhaps TRBD1 (6 bases). Germline V gene sequence: CDR1 LNHDA, CDR2 SQIVND (reference sequence). Trimming took 7 bases from V and 10 from J, leaving 20 bases between them. This CDR3 has 14 residues. CDR3 sequence: CASTPGQDLREQFF. The CDR3 DNA is TGTGCCAGTACCCCGGGACAAGACCTGCGGGAGCAGTTCTTC. The whole variable domain, filled in from reference TRBV19 and TRBJ2-1, reads DGGITQSPKYLFRKEGQNVTLSCEQNLNHDAMYWYRQDPGQGLRLIYYSQIVNDFQKGDIAEGYSVSREKKESFPLTVTSAQKNPTAFYLCASTPGQDLREQFFGPGTRLTVL.

The V gene is TRBV10-2, the J gene TRBJ1-1, with D perhaps TRBD1 (5 bases). V was shortened by 6 bases and J by 2 bases, with 13 bases between the two germline ends. The CDR3 is 14 amino acids. Germline-derived CDR1 and CDR2 are WSHSY and SAAADI. The CDR3, as DNA: TGCGCCAGCAGACCCAGGGCAACCAACACTGAAGCTTTCTTT. Translating gives CASRPRATNTEAFF.

The sample holds many counts of this clonotype. The rearrangement uses TRBV6-1 and TRBJ1-2; a weak D match, TRBD1 (5 bases). Deletions cut 4 bases from V and 7 bases from J, with 19 bases between. The germline CDR1 and CDR2 sequences are MNHNS and SASEGT. The CDR3 is made up of 15 amino acids. The CDR3 loop reads CASSVTLRDPGGYTF. The CDR3 region has the DNA TGTGCCAGCAGTGTTACCTTGCGGGACCCCGGTGGCTACACCTTC.

The chain uses TRBV28 and TRBJ1-1, with D possibly matching TRBD1 (6 bases). CDR3 size: 13 residues. CDR1 is MDHEN, CDR2 SYDVKM, per germline. Trimming left V 5 bases short and J 4 bases short, with 11 bases between. CDR3: CASSRGRSTEAFF. DNA for the CDR3: TGTGCCAGCAGTCGGGGGCGTAGCACTGAAGCTTTCTTT.

This clonotype was detected ten times or more. The V call is TRBV7-3, the J call TRBJ2-1, with 9 positions matching TRBD2. There are 17 residues in the CDR3. Germline V CDR1 and CDR2: SGHTA, FQGTGA. V shed 0 bases, J shed 6 bases, and the junction held 9 bases outside the gene matches. DNA for the CDR3: TGTGCCAGCAGCTTAACTCCCAGACTAGCGGAATCCAATGAGCAGTTCTTC. Protein sequence: CASSLTPRLAESNEQFF.

This clonotype showed up many times. The J gene is TRBJ2-1, the V gene TRBV7-9; 7 bases align to TRBD2. The CDR3 runs 13 residues. With 8 bases clipped from V and 6 bases from J, the junction kept 7 bases outside the gene matches. The germline CDR1 and CDR2 sequences are SEHNR and FQNEAQ (reference sequence). The CDR3 sequence: CASRGGMINEQFF. The CDR3 DNA follows: TGTGCCAGCCGCGGGGGTATGATCAATGAGCAGTTCTTC.

This clonotype has ten or more counts. The V gene is TRBV4-3, the J gene TRBJ2-3; 8 bases align to TRBD2. Losses at the gene ends were 0 bases for V and 4 bases for J; bases not matched to a gene: 9. From germline, CDR1 is LGHNA and CDR2 YSLEER. The CDR3 length is 17 residues. In nucleotides, the CDR3 is TGCGCCAGCAGCCAAGATGCGTCGAGCGGGAGAGCAGATACGCAGTATTTT. This codes for CASSQDASSGRADTQYF.

Ten or more counts support this clonotype. The rearrangement joins TRBV30 to TRBJ2-1, with TRBD2 matching over 8 bases. The V gene's germline CDR1 is GTSNPN and CDR2 SVGIG (reference sequence). Trimming cost V 4 bases and J 5 bases; bases outside gene matches: 13. The CDR3 is made up of 16 amino acids. CDR3 sequence reads: CAWTRPHGTRDNEQFF. The CDR3 DNA follows: TGTGCCTGGACTCGGCCTCATGGGACTAGGGACAATGAGCAGTTCTTC.

A note on this clonotype: The junction does not match germline at one end; this may be a read error. V and J are TRBV20-1 and TRBJ2-1, with D tentatively TRBD2 (7 bases). Germline V lookup: CDR1 DFQATT, CDR2 SNEGSKA (reference sequence). The CDR3 totals 15 residues. The CDR3 loop reads CNARESGTSYNEQFF. The CDR3 DNA reads TGCAATGCTAGGGAGAGCGGGACATCCTACAATGAGCAGTTCTTC.

This clonotype has a handful of counts. The chain couples TRBV5-1 to TRBJ1-4; TRBD1 matches at 7 bases. The trim removed 2 bases at V and 0 bases at J, leaving 7 bases unmatched. CDR1 is SGHRS and CDR2 is YFSETQ in the germline V gene. The CDR3 consists of 17 residues. In DNA, the CDR3 is TGCGCCAGCAGCTTTAGACAGGGCTTACCAACTAATGAAAAACTGTTTTTT. Protein product: CASSFRQGLPTNEKLFF.

This clonotype has a handful of counts. The V and J genes are TRBV5-1 and TRBJ2-2, with 10 positions matching TRBD2. Germline CDR1 SGHRS, CDR2 YFSETQ. The CDR3 runs 14 residues. With 5 bases clipped from V and 5 bases from J, the junction kept 3 bases outside the gene matches. The CDR3 loop reads CASRASGRTGELFF. CDR3 bases: TGCGCCAGCAGGGCTAGCGGGAGAACCGGGGAGCTGTTTTTT.

V is TRBV9 and J is TRBJ2-7, with TRBD2 matching 11 bases. V gave up 3 bases and J gave up 5 bases; unmatched junction bases: 7. Germline-derived CDR1 and CDR2 are SGDLS and YYNGEE. The CDR3 contains 15 residues. The CDR3 DNA reads as TGTGCCAGCAGCGCTAGCGGGAGGTATAGTGACGAGCAGTACTTC. It is translated as CASSASGRYSDEQYF.

The rearrangement joins TRBV30 to TRBJ2-3; TRBD2 matches at 16 bases. The CDR3 spans 19 residues. Germline V gene sequence: CDR1 GTSNPN, CDR2 SVGIG (reference sequence). The V gene end was trimmed by 2 bases and the J gene end by 2 bases; junction bases not matched to a gene: 10. CDR3 in amino acids: CAWSRGLAGGTGFTDTQYF. The CDR3 nucleotides are TGTGCCTGGAGTAGGGGACTAGCGGGAGGGACCGGGTTCACAGATACGCAGTATTTT.

This clonotype showed up many times. The chain recombines TRBV12-3 or TRBV12-4 with TRBJ2-7, with 7 nucleotides matching TRBD2. The CDR3 is 16 amino acids. V shed 2 bases, J shed 0 bases, and the junction held 7 bases outside the gene matches. The DNA for the CDR3 is TGTGCCAGCAGTTTAAGGGCTAGCGGTGACTCCTACGAGCAGTACTTC. Translated: CASSLRASGDSYEQYF.

This clonotype was seen at least ten times. This sequence joins TRBV12-3 or TRBV12-4 and TRBJ2-7, with D tentatively TRBD2 (6 bases). V was pared by 4 bases and J by 5 bases, with 15 bases between. The CDR3 totals 14 residues. The CDR3 spells CASSWDLDPHEQYF. The CDR3 bases are TGTGCCAGCAGTTGGGACTTAGACCCCCACGAGCAGTACTTC.

This clonotype showed up many times. A read error may account for a junction end that differs from germline. The chain uses TRBV7-9 and TRBJ2-5, with D maybe TRBD2 (5 bases). The CDR3 contains 14 residues. Germline V gene lookup returns CDR1 SEHNR and CDR2 FQNEAQ (reference sequence). CDR3 protein: CASSLEGRQETQYF. The CDR3 region has the DNA TGTGCTAGCAGCTTAGAGGGCAGGCAAGAGACCCAGTACTTC.

The CDR3 spells CASSYVAASRNSPLHF. CDR3 DNA sequence: TGTGCCAGCAGTTACGTGGCAGCCTCTCGGAATTCACCCCTCCACTTT. The chain uses TRBV6-2 or TRBV6-3 and TRBJ1-6; D is ambiguous. The germline V and J ends were trimmed by 2 bases and 7 bases, with 15 bases remaining between them. Germline V gene lookup returns CDR1 MNHEY and CDR2 SVGEGT. CDR3 size: 16 residues.